A selection of T cell receptor beta chains follows, all from one sample in a study of blood T cells in healthy people across ages. One entry per CDR3 protein, called by TCRdb with MiXCR from the 5' RACE reads. Found here are about 900,000 distinct CDR3 sequences, approximately 59% of them singletons; the top ten hold about a quarter. Sequencing was performed on blood. The receptors shown here come from a young man in good health. Each CDR3 is given with its conserved first and last residue. Fields, in order: J gene, D gene, clone size, V gene, CDR3 protein, CDR3 DNA. D genes are given only for firm matches. Clone size is not always given. Where it is, it says once, few, many or a class for expanded clones.

TRBJ1-2 | - | - | TRBV7-3 | CASSLNGDNYGYTF | TGTGCCAGCAGCTTAAACGGGGACAACTATGGCTACACCTTC
TRBJ2-1 | TRBD1 | - | TRBV12-3/TRBV12-4 | CASASGGIEQFF | TGTGCCAGCGCGTCAGGGGGAATTGAGCAGTTCTTC
TRBJ2-5 | - | few | TRBV7-3 | CASSPDIYQETQYF | TGTGCCAGCAGCCCGGACATTTACCAAGAGACCCAGTACTTC
TRBJ2-1 | - | - | TRBV6-2/TRBV6-3 | CASSYGGAKNDEQFF | TGTGCCAGCAGTTACGGGGGGGCTAAGAACGATGAGCAGTTCTTC
TRBJ2-7 | - | - | TRBV7-8 | CASSRGLFNSYEQYF | TGTGCCAGCAGCCGTGGACTATTCAACTCCTACGAGCAGTACTTC
TRBJ1-1 | TRBD1 | - | TRBV7-2 | CASSLNRGETEAFF | TGTGCCAGCAGCTTAAACAGGGGGGAAACTGAGGCTTTCTTT
TRBJ2-5 | TRBD2 | few | TRBV10-3 | CAISSGTNLQETQYF | TGTGCCATCAGTTCCGGGACTAATCTCCAAGAGACCCAGTACTTC
TRBJ1-6 | - | - | TRBV7-9 | CAGSLSPGTDNSPLHF | TGTGCCGGCAGCTTATCCCCAGGGACGGATAATTCACCCCTCCACTTT
TRBJ2-1 | TRBD2 | - | TRBV29-1 | CSAVLAGRYNEQFF | TGCAGCGCCGTACTAGCGGGGCGCTACAATGAGCAGTTCTTC
TRBJ2-6 | - | few | TRBV7-6 | CASSLNRVGTNVLTF | TGTGCCAGCAGCTTAAACAGGGTTGGGACCAACGTCCTGACTTTC
TRBJ2-1 | TRBD1 | few | TRBV4-2 | CASSYGTGAYNEQFF | TGTGCCAGCAGCTACGGGACAGGGGCGTACAATGAGCAGTTCTTC
TRBJ1-2 | - | - | TRBV15 | CATTSGFGYTF | TGTGCCACCACCTCGGGGTTTGGCTACACCTTC
TRBJ2-1 | TRBD2 | - | TRBV24-1 | CATSDLGSSGRNEQFF | TGTGCCACCAGTGATTTGGGGTCTAGCGGAAGGAATGAGCAGTTCTTC
TRBJ2-5 | - | once | TRBV7-3 | CASSQGSGETQYF | TGTGCCAGCAGCCAAGGCAGCGGAGAGACCCAGTACTTC
TRBJ2-3 | - | - | TRBV10-3 | CAAGFDTQYF | TGTGCCGCAGGATTTGATACGCAGTATTTT
TRBJ2-3 | TRBD2 | once | TRBV6-5 | CAGSLSGLAGSTDTQYF | TGTGCCGGCAGCTTATCTGGGCTAGCGGGCAGCACAGATACGCAGTATTTT
TRBJ2-6 | - | - | TRBV5-1 | CASSMPQRSGANVLTF | TGCGCCAGCAGCATGCCCCAGAGGTCTGGGGCCAACGTCCTGACTTTC
TRBJ2-7 | - | - | TRBV10-3 | CAISLGGANDEQYF | TGTGCCATCAGTCTAGGAGGAGCAAATGACGAGCAGTACTTC
TRBJ1-6 | - | - | TRBV28 | CASSLLQVDSPLHF | TGTGCCAGCAGTTTGCTGCAGGTTGATTCACCCCTCCACTTT
TRBJ1-2 | - | - | TRBV20-1 | CGAPPDRPGDYGYTF | TGCGGTGCTCCGCCCGACAGGCCCGGGGACTATGGCTACACCTTC
TRBJ2-7 | - | - | TRBV28 | CASRSTRTYYEQYF | TGTGCCAGCAGGTCCACCCGGACCTACTACGAGCAGTACTTC
TRBJ1-4 | - | - | TRBV28 | CASSLVVQNGEKLFF | TGTGCCAGCAGTTTAGTGGTTCAGAACGGTGAAAAACTGTTTTTT
TRBJ1-4 | - | many | TRBV20-1 | CSAGQPPTNEKLFF | TGCAGCGCCGGACAGCCGCCAACTAATGAAAAACTGTTTTTT
TRBJ2-1 | TRBD2 | - | TRBV7-2 | CASRTGTSGNEQFF | TGTGCCAGCAGAACCGGGACTAGCGGGAATGAGCAGTTCTTC
TRBJ1-2 | - | - | TRBV5-1 | CASSLAGQDGYTF | TGCGCCAGCAGCTTGGCCGGGCAAGATGGCTACACCTTC
TRBJ1-1 | - | - | TRBV6-5 | CASSYSAAMNTEAFF | TGTGCCAGCAGTTACTCTGCGGCTATGAACACTGAAGCTTTCTTT
TRBJ1-1 | TRBD1 | - | TRBV4-2 | CASSKDRGWAEAFF | TGTGCCAGCAGCAAGGACAGGGGGTGGGCTGAAGCTTTCTTT
TRBJ2-3 | TRBD1 | - | TRBV4-3 | CASSQVGPGGADTQYF | TGCGCCAGCAGCCAAGTGGGGCCAGGGGGCGCAGATACGCAGTATTTT
TRBJ2-1 | - | - | TRBV14 | CASSQAIYNEQFF | TGTGCCAGCAGCCAAGCCATCTACAATGAGCAGTTCTTC
TRBJ2-3 | - | - | TRBV9 | CASSVVGHREADTQYF | TGTGCCAGCAGCGTAGTGGGACACCGGGAGGCAGATACGCAGTATTTT
TRBJ1-1 | - | - | TRBV20-1 | CSAYQRGEAFF | TGCAGTGCGTACCAGAGAGGTGAAGCTTTCTTT
TRBJ2-1 | - | once | TRBV7-2 | CASSLAGGITYNGQFF | TGTGCCAGCAGCTTAGCTGGGGGAATCACCTACAATGGGCAGTTCTTC
TRBJ1-5 | - | - | TRBV6-6 | CASSGRTEDQPQHF | TGTGCCAGCAGTGGTCGGACAGAGGATCAGCCCCAGCATTTT
TRBJ2-5 | TRBD2 | - | TRBV3-1 | CASSRGLAGTQETQYF | TGTGCCAGCAGCCGGGGACTAGCGGGGACCCAAGAGACCCAGTACTTC
TRBJ2-5 | TRBD2 | - | TRBV28 | CASSRAGGPGETQYF | TGTGCCAGCAGTAGGGCGGGGGGGCCTGGAGAGACCCAGTACTTC
TRBJ1-6 | TRBD1 | - | TRBV18 | CASSPGTGDLNSPLHF | TGTGCCAGCTCACCAGGGACAGGGGATCTTAATTCACCTCTCCACTTT